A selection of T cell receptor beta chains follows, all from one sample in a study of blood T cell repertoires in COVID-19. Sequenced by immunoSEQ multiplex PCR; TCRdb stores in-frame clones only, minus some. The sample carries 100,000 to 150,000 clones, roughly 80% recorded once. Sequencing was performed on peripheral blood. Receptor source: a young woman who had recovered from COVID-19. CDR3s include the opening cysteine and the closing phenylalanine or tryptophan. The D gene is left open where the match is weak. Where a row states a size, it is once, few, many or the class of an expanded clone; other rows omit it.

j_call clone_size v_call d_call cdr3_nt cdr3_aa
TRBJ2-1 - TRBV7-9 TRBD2 TGTGCCAGCAGCTACCTGACTAGCGGGAGAGTTGAGCAGTTCTTC CASSYLTSGRVEQFF
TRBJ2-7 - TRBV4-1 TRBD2 TGCGCCAGCAGCCAAGTTATAGCGGGGGACTCCTACGAGCAGTACTTC CASSQVIAGDSYEQYF
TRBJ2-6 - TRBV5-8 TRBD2 TGTGCCAGCAGCTCCCTCGGGGGGGGCCCCTCTGGGGCCAACGTCCTGACTTTC CASSSLGGGPSGANVLTF
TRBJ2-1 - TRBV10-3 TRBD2 TGTGCCATCATGCAAGGGACTAGCGGCTCCTACAATGAGCAGTTCTTC CAIMQGTSGSYNEQFF
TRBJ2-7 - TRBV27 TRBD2 TGTGCCAGCAGTAACCTAGCGGGAGGTCCCGAGCAGTACTTC CASSNLAGGPEQYF
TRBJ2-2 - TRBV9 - TGTGCCAGCAGCCCTAACACCGGGGAGCTGTTTTTT CASSPNTGELFF
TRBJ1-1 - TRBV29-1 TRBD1 TGCAGCGATACAAAAGGGGGCGCGGGCACTGAAGCTTTCTTT CSDTKGGAGTEAFF
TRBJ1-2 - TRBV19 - TGTGCCAGTAAATTAGGACAGTCCTACTATGGCTACACCTTC CASKLGQSYYGYTF
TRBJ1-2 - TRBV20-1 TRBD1 TGCAGTGCTAGTAATTCCGGCCAGGGGGATGGCTACACCTTC CSASNSGQGDGYTF
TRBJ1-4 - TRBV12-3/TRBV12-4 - TGTGCCAGCAGTTTTCTCCGAGGGGAAAAACTGTTTTTT CASSFLRGEKLFF
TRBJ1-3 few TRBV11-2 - TGTGCCAGCAGCTTAGCCAGGGGTCTCTCTGGAAACACCATATATTTT CASSLARGLSGNTIYF
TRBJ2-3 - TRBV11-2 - TGTGCCAGCAGCCCCGAACTTGCGCGTGGCACAGATACGCAGTATTTT CASSPELARGTDTQYF
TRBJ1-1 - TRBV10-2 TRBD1 TGCGCCAGCAGTGCCATTCCGGGACAGACGAACACTGAAGCTTTCTTT CASSAIPGQTNTEAFF
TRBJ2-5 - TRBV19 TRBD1 TGTGCCAGTAGGAGAGAAGGACAGGGGACGGAGACCCAGTACTTC CASRREGQGTETQYF
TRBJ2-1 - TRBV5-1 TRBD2 TGCGCCAGCATCCGGACTAGCGGAAGCAATGAGCAGTTCTTC CASIRTSGSNEQFF
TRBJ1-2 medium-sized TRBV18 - TGTGCCAGCTCACCACAAAACAGGGATTTGAATGGCTACACCTTC CASSPQNRDLNGYTF
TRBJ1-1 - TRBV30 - TGTGCCTGGAGAAACAGGGTGGGGAACACTGAAGCTTTCTTT CAWRNRVGNTEAFF
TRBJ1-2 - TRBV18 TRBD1 TGTGCCAGCTCACCACGTATTACTTTTCGGGACAGCACCTATGGCTACACCTTC CASSPRITFRDSTYGYTF
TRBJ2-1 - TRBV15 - TGTGCCACCAGCAGAGAACTGATCTCCTACAATGAGCAGTTCTTC CATSRELISYNEQFF
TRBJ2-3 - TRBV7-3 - TGTGCCAGCAGCTTAGGCCCCAGCGGGCTTAGCACAGATACGCAGTATTTT CASSLGPSGLSTDTQYF
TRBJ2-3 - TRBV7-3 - TGTGCCAGCAGCTTAACGTATCTAGAAGGCACAGATACGCAGTATTTT CASSLTYLEGTDTQYF
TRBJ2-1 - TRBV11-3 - TGTGCCAGCAGCTTAGGGACGGGGAGGTACAATGAGCAGTTCTTC CASSLGTGRYNEQFF
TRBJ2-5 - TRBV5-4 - TGTGCCAGCAGCGGGGGCTTCAGGGAGACCCAGTACTTC CASSGGFRETQYF
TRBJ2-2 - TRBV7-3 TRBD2 TGTGCCAGCAGCCCCGGGCTAGCGGGGATTTCGAACACCGGGGAGCTGTTTTTT CASSPGLAGISNTGELFF
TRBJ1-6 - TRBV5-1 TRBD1 TGCGCCAGCAGCTCGGGCCCACAGGGGGCCGGGAATTCACCCCTCCACTTT CASSSGPQGAGNSPLHF
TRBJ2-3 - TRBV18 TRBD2 TGTGCCAGCTCCCTTGGGACTAGCGGGTACACAGATACGCAGTATTTT CASSLGTSGYTDTQYF
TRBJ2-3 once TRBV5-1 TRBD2 TGCGCATCGAGTCGGGAGGGCCCAGATACGCAGTATTTT CASSREGPDTQYF
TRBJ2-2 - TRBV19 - TGTGCCAGTAGTATAGTTACGAGCGGGTACACCGGGGAGCTGTTTTTT CASSIVTSGYTGELFF
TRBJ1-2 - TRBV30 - TGTGCCTGGAGTAGACAGCCTACTAACTATGGCTACACCTTC CAWSRQPTNYGYTF
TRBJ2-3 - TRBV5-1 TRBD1 TGCGCCAGCAGCCAGGGGACAGGGTCGTACACAGATACGCAGTATTTT CASSQGTGSYTDTQYF
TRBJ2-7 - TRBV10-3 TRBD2 TGTGCCATCAGTGAGGGGACTAGCGGGAGGTTTAACGAGCAGTACTTC CAISEGTSGRFNEQYF
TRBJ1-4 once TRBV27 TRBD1 TGTGCCAGCGCCCGGACAGGGTCAACTAATGAAAAACTGTTTTTT CASARTGSTNEKLFF
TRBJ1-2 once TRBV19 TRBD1 TGTGCCAGTAGCTCCGGGACAGGGGGCGCAGAAGGCTACACCTTC CASSSGTGGAEGYTF
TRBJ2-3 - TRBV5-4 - TGTGCCAGCAGCTTGGCTCCGGCAGGGGGCACAGATACGCAGTATTTT CASSLAPAGGTDTQYF
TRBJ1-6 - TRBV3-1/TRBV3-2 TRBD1 TGTGCCAGCAGCCAAGATAGACAGGGGGCGGCACCCCTCCACTTT CASSQDRQGAAPLHF
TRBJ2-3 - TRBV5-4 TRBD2 TGTGCCAGCAGTCCCCGACTAGCGGGGGTACTCACAGATACGCAGTATTTT CASSPRLAGVLTDTQYF
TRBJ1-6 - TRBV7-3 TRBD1 TGTGCCAGCAGCCCCGGGACAGGGGTAGGTTCACCCCTCCACTTT CASSPGTGVGSPLHF
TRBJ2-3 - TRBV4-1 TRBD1 TGCGCCAGCAGCCGGCAGACAGGGGGCCCTACAGATACGCAGTATTTT CASSRQTGGPTDTQYF
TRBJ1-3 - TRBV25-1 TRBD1 TGTGCCAGCAGTGGCCCGACAGGGTCTGGAAACACCATATATTTT CASSGPTGSGNTIYF
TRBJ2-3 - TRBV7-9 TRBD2 TGTGCCGGCAGCTCGCCTATGCGAGCGGGGGACACAGATACGCAGTATTTT CAGSSPMRAGDTDTQYF
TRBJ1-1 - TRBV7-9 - TGTGCCAGCAGCTTAGAAGAGGTCTTCACTGAAGCTTTCTTT CASSLEEVFTEAFF
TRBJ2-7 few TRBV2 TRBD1 TGTGCCAGCAGTCCCGGGACAGGGAACTACGAGCAGTACTTC CASSPGTGNYEQYF
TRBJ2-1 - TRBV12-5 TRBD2 TGTGCTAGTGGTTTGCCCCGGACTAGCGGGGGGACCTACAATGAGCAGTTCTTC CASGLPRTSGGTYNEQFF
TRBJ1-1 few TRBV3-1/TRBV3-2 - TGTGCCAGCAGCCCCTGGCCAAACACTGAAGCTTTCTTT CASSPWPNTEAFF
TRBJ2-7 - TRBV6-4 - TGTGCCAGCAGTGAGGTCAGGGTGCCAAGGTTATACGAGCAGTACTTC CASSEVRVPRLYEQYF
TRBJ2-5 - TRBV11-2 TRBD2 TGTGCCAGCAGCCCCCACGAAGGGGGACTAGGGGCAGAGACCCAGTACTTC CASSPHEGGLGAETQYF
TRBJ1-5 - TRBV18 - TGTGCCAGCTCCGGGACAACGTATAGCAATCAGCCCCAGCATTTT CASSGTTYSNQPQHF
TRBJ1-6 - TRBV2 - TGTGCCAGCAGCCGAGACTCAACGGATAATTCACCCCTCCACTTT CASSRDSTDNSPLHF
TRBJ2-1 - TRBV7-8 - TGTGCCAGCATGCGGGGCCAACTCAATGAGCAGTTCTTC CASMRGQLNEQFF
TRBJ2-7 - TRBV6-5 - TGTGCCAGCGGGTCCAGGGGTGGCTCCTACGAGCAGTACTTC CASGSRGGSYEQYF
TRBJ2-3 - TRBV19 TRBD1 TGTGCCAGTAGTATAGGAGGGGGCAGCACAGATACGCAGTATTTT CASSIGGGSTDTQYF
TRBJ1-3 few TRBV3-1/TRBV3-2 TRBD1 TGTGCCAGCAGTCGTGGACAGGGCCCTGGAAACACCATATATTTT CASSRGQGPGNTIYF
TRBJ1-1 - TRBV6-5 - TGTGCCAGCAGTTCCCAGGGAGGGGGTACTGAAGCTTTCTTT CASSSQGGGTEAFF
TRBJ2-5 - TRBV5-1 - TGCGCCAGCACCGACGGACCAGAGGGTGGGACCCAGTACTTC CASTDGPEGGTQYF
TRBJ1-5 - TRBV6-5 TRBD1 TGTGCCAGCAGCTCCCAGGGACAGGTAAATCAGCCCCAGCATTTT CASSSQGQVNQPQHF
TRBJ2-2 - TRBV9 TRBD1 TGTGCCAGCAGCTTGACAGGGACAACCGGGGAGCTGTTTTTT CASSLTGTTGELFF
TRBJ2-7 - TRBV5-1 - TGCGCCAGCAGGGTTTCGGGCTCCTACGAGCAGTACTTC CASRVSGSYEQYF